This passage covers 12 T cell receptor beta chains from one sample sequenced in a study of human versus mouse CDR3 diversity and MHC coevolution. Repertoires were generated with immunoSEQ multiplex PCR, while TCRdb's copy carries only in-frame clones and drops some. In the table there are about 77,000 clones, approximately 90% of which are singletons. Material for sequencing was naive CD4+ T cells from blood. Subset: CD45RO-negative CD62L-positive naive CD4 T cells. These TCRs come from a person aged 30-69 years in good health.

V gene TRBV28 combines with J gene TRBJ1-4; maybe TRBD1 (5 bases). The CDR3 totals 15 residues. Germline loops: CDR1 MDHEN, CDR2 SYDVKM. V lost 2 bases to trimming and J lost 3 bases, with 10 bases between them. Written as DNA, the CDR3 is TGTGCCAGCAGTTTACCGGGGGGGGCTAATGAAAAACTGTTTTTT. Protein product: CASSLPGGANEKLFF.

CDR3 sequence reads: CASSLGQTSSGELFF. The CDR3 bases are TGTGCCAGCTCTCTCGGACAGACCTCCAGCGGGGAGCTGTTTTTT. The chain has TRBV18 and TRBJ2-2, with D possibly being TRBD1 (6 bases). Trimming took 6 bases from V and 7 from J, leaving 18 bases between them. Looked up from germline, CDR1 is KGHSH and CDR2 is LQKENI. The CDR3 runs to 15 residues.

Comments on this clone: Additional DNA sequences in this sample encode the identical CDR3. The chain has TRBV2 and TRBJ2-7; TRBD2 might be the D (6 bases). V dropped 6 bases and J dropped 0 bases, with 9 bases sitting between them. Germline V gene lookup returns CDR1 SNHLY and CDR2 FYNNEI. This CDR3 has 13 residues. CDR3 sequence reads: CASRGTGSYEQYF. The CDR3 region has the DNA TGTGCCAGCAGGGGGACTGGCTCCTACGAGCAGTACTTC.

The chain joins TRBV27 to TRBJ1-1; the D gene is possibly TRBD1 (5 bases). Germline CDR1 MNHEY, CDR2 SMNVEV (reference sequence). The CDR3 sequence is 13 residues long. The ends were cut back, 0 bases at V and 6 bases at J, with 8 bases in the middle. CDR3 DNA sequence: TGTGCCAGCAGTTTATCACAGGATTCTGAAGCTTTCTTT. The encoded protein is CASSLSQDSEAFF.

The J gene is TRBJ2-7, the V gene TRBV6-5; 8 nucleotides agree with TRBD2. The length of the CDR3 is 13 residues. Germline lookup yields CDR1 MNHEY and CDR2 SVGAGI. Trimming removed 5 bases from V and 4 bases from J; junction bases left unmatched: 4. The DNA of the CDR3 is TGTGCCAGCAGTCTAGCGGGCGAATACGAGCAGTACTTC. Residues: CASSLAGEYEQYF.

The rearrangement uses TRBV7-8 and TRBJ1-1; D is ambiguous. This CDR3 has 14 amino acids. V gave up 7 bases and J gave up 5 bases, with 17 bases separating them. Germline CDR1 and CDR2: SGHVS and FQNEAQ. The CDR3 nucleotides read TGTGCCAGCACCCCCTCCGGCGGAAGTACTGAAGCTTTCTTT. It is translated as CASTPSGGSTEAFF.

The CDR3 coding sequence is TGTGCCAGCAGACCGGGACAGGGGGCAGGGCAGCCCCAGCATTTT. It encodes CASRPGQGAGQPQHF. The chain carries TRBV27 and TRBJ1-5, with TRBD1 matching 12 bases. From germline, CDR1 is MNHEY and CDR2 SMNVEV (reference sequence). The V and J ends lost 6 bases and 7 bases, in that order; junction bases with no gene match: 7. The length of the CDR3 is 15 residues.

This clone was seen only once. Here the CDR3 DNA reads TGTGCCATCAGTGAGACTAAACTAGCAGGGGAGACCCAGTACTTC. This sequence encodes CAISETKLAGETQYF. J is TRBJ2-5 and V is TRBV10-3; D perhaps matches TRBD2 (6 bases). Germline CDR1 reads ENHRY; CDR2 reads SYGVKD. V shed 2 bases and J shed 5 bases, with 15 bases lying between them. The CDR3 length is 15 residues.

DNA for the CDR3: TGTGCCAGCAGCCTCCGGGACAGGGGGGCAGATACGCAGTATTTT. Translating it yields CASSLRDRGADTQYF. The V gene is TRBV5-4, the J gene TRBJ2-3; 11 nucleotides agree with TRBD1. Germline-derived CDR1 and CDR2 are SGHNT and YYREEE (reference sequence). The junction had 5 bases not matched to a gene; V was cut back by 4 bases and J by 4 bases. The CDR3 is made up of 15 amino acids.

The rearrangement uses TRBV27 and TRBJ2-1, with 11 bases matching TRBD1. The V gene's germline CDR1 is MNHEY and CDR2 SMNVEV (reference sequence). The CDR3 has 14 amino acids. The V segment lost 5 bases and the J segment 7 bases; nucleotides outside the gene matches: 4. In DNA, the CDR3 is TGTGCCAGCAGTAGGGACAGGGGGGTTAATGAGCAGTTCTTC. Protein sequence: CASSRDRGVNEQFF.

V gene TRBV28 combines with J gene TRBJ2-7; 8 bases fit TRBD2. From germline, CDR1 is MDHEN and CDR2 SYDVKM. This CDR3 has 16 residues. The trim removed 5 bases at V and 6 bases at J, leaving 15 bases unmatched. The CDR3 DNA sequence: TGTGCCAGCAGTCCACAGGGCGGGGGGAATTACGCCGAGCAGTACTTC. Translated: CASSPQGGGNYAEQYF.

V is TRBV6-5 and J is TRBJ2-7; 9 nucleotides match TRBD1. The CDR3 covers 14 residues. Germline V gene data show CDR1 as MNHEY and CDR2 as SVGAGI. Germline trimming cut 5 bases from V and 3 bases from J; bases unmatched to any gene: 5. CDR3 in DNA: TGTGCCAGCAGTACCGGGACAGGGCTCTACGAGCAGTACTTC. It specifies CASSTGTGLYEQYF.